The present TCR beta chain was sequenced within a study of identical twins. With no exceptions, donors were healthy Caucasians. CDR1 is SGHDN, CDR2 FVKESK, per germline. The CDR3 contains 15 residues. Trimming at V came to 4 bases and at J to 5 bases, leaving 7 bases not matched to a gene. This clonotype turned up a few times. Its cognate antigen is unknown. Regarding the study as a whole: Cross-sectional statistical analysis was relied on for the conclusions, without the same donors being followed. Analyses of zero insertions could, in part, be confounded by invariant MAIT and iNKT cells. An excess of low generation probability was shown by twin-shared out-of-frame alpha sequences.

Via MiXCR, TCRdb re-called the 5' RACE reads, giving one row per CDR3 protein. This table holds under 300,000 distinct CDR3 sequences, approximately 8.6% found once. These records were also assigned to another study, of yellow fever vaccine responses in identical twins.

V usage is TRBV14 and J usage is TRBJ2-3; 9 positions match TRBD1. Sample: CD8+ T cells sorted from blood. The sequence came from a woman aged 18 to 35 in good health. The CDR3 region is CASSLNRGLEDTQYF. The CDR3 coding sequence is TGTGCCAGCAGCCTGAACAGGGGGCTGGAAGATACGCAGTATTTT.